The rows below give T cell receptor beta chains drawn from one sample of a study of PD-1 blockade in classical Hodgkin lymphoma. TCRdb keeps only in-frame clones here, not all; method: immunoSEQ multiplex PCR. The data show about 20,000 clones, about 80% seen once. Sample: peripheral blood mononuclear cells (PBMCs), taken before the fourth cycle of nivolumab. The receptors shown here come from a human donor with classical Hodgkin lymphoma. The CDR3 runs from the conserved cysteine through the conserved F or W. The order of the fields is J gene, V gene, D gene, clone size, CDR3 DNA, CDR3 protein. D genes are given only for firm matches. Part of the rows lack a size; the others show once, few, many or a class for expanded clones.

j_call: TRBJ1-3; v_call: TRBV6-5; d_call: .; clone_size: .; cdr3_nt: TGTGCCAGCAGTTACCTGGGGTCAGGAAACACCATATATTTT; cdr3_aa: CASSYLGSGNTIYF
j_call: TRBJ2-7; v_call: TRBV11-2; d_call: .; clone_size: .; cdr3_nt: TGTGCCAGCAGCTTAGTAAGTTTTTACGAGCAGTACTTC; cdr3_aa: CASSLVSFYEQYF
j_call: TRBJ1-2; v_call: TRBV5-1; d_call: TRBD1; clone_size: .; cdr3_nt: TGCGCCAGCAGCTTGGTTGTGGGACAGGGGTCTGGCTACACCTTC; cdr3_aa: CASSLVVGQGSGYTF
j_call: TRBJ1-1; v_call: TRBV2; d_call: TRBD1; clone_size: .; cdr3_nt: TGTGCCAGCAGCAAGGGACAGGGGACTGAAGCTTTCTTT; cdr3_aa: CASSKGQGTEAFF
j_call: TRBJ2-3; v_call: TRBV29-1; d_call: .; clone_size: .; cdr3_nt: TGCAGCGTTGTTTTGGTGTCAGTAATTACAGATACGCAGTATTTT; cdr3_aa: CSVVLVSVITDTQYF
j_call: TRBJ1-1; v_call: TRBV7-2; d_call: .; clone_size: .; cdr3_nt: TGTGCCAGCAGCCGACAAACAGGGTTAAACACTGAAGCTTTCTTT; cdr3_aa: CASSRQTGLNTEAFF
j_call: TRBJ2-2; v_call: TRBV7-9; d_call: .; clone_size: .; cdr3_nt: TGTGCCAGCAGCTTATTCCTGGGGACCGGGGAGCTGTTTTTT; cdr3_aa: CASSLFLGTGELFF
j_call: TRBJ1-4; v_call: TRBV4-1; d_call: .; clone_size: .; cdr3_nt: TGCGCCAGCAGCCAAATGGGCGGGACTCCGTATGAAAAACTGTTTTTT; cdr3_aa: CASSQMGGTPYEKLFF
j_call: TRBJ2-2; v_call: TRBV5-1; d_call: TRBD2; clone_size: .; cdr3_nt: TGCGCCAGCAGCTTCTGGAGGGAGGGACGATACACGAACACCGGGGAGCTGTTTTTT; cdr3_aa: CASSFWREGRYTNTGELFF
j_call: TRBJ2-2; v_call: TRBV9; d_call: TRBD1; clone_size: .; cdr3_nt: TGTGCCAGCAGTATGGGGACAGGGGACACCGGGGAGCTGTTTTTT; cdr3_aa: CASSMGTGDTGELFF
j_call: TRBJ2-3; v_call: TRBV25-1; d_call: .; clone_size: .; cdr3_nt: TGTGCCAGCAGTGAATGGGGGGTAAGGTCAGATACGCAGTATTTT; cdr3_aa: CASSEWGVRSDTQYF
j_call: TRBJ2-5; v_call: TRBV19; d_call: .; clone_size: .; cdr3_nt: TGTGCCAGTAACCCCCAAGGGGGGACATGGGAGACCCAGTACTTC; cdr3_aa: CASNPQGGTWETQYF
j_call: TRBJ2-3; v_call: TRBV7-8; d_call: .; clone_size: .; cdr3_nt: TGTGCCAGCAGCTTAGATGGAATCTTTGCCGATACGCAGTATTTT; cdr3_aa: CASSLDGIFADTQYF
j_call: TRBJ2-3; v_call: TRBV2; d_call: TRBD2; clone_size: few; cdr3_nt: TGTGCCAGCAGCGGACTAGCGTCTAGCACAGATACGCAGTATTTT; cdr3_aa: CASSGLASSTDTQYF
j_call: TRBJ2-4; v_call: TRBV28; d_call: .; clone_size: .; cdr3_nt: TGTGCCAGCAGTTCCCAGGGGTCCTTGTCCATTCAGTACTTC; cdr3_aa: CASSSQGSLSIQYF
j_call: TRBJ2-7; v_call: TRBV13; d_call: .; clone_size: .; cdr3_nt: TGTGCCAGCAGCTTAGCGGGGTACGAGCAGTACTTC; cdr3_aa: CASSLAGYEQYF
j_call: TRBJ2-3; v_call: TRBV9; d_call: .; clone_size: medium-sized; cdr3_nt: TGTGCCAGCAGCGTAGAAGGAGATACGCAGTATTTT; cdr3_aa: CASSVEGDTQYF
j_call: TRBJ1-6; v_call: TRBV4-3; d_call: .; clone_size: few; cdr3_nt: TGCGCCAGCAGCCAAGAGGGGTTCAATTCACCCCTCCACTTT; cdr3_aa: CASSQEGFNSPLHF
j_call: TRBJ1-1; v_call: TRBV28; d_call: TRBD1; clone_size: .; cdr3_nt: TGTGCCAGCAGCCGAACAGGGGGGGACACTGAAGCTTTCTTT; cdr3_aa: CASSRTGGDTEAFF
j_call: TRBJ2-5; v_call: TRBV2; d_call: .; clone_size: few; cdr3_nt: TGTGCCAGCAGTGGGGGCCTACATGTATACCAAGAGACCCAGTACTTC; cdr3_aa: CASSGGLHVYQETQYF
j_call: TRBJ2-3; v_call: TRBV7-1; d_call: .; clone_size: .; cdr3_nt: TGTGCCAGCAGGCAGCTAGGGCAGGGCCCCACAGATACGCAGTATTTT; cdr3_aa: CASRQLGQGPTDTQYF
j_call: TRBJ1-2; v_call: TRBV5-1; d_call: .; clone_size: .; cdr3_nt: TGCGCCAGCAGCCCTCCCCTTGCAGGGATAGGGGGCTACACCTTC; cdr3_aa: CASSPPLAGIGGYTF
j_call: TRBJ2-5; v_call: TRBV18; d_call: TRBD1; clone_size: .; cdr3_nt: TGTGCCAGCTCATCGGGACAGCAAGAGACCCAGTACTTC; cdr3_aa: CASSSGQQETQYF
j_call: TRBJ2-7; v_call: TRBV12-2; d_call: .; clone_size: .; cdr3_nt: TGTGCAAGTCGCCTAAGGGGCAGGAAGGGCTACGAGCAGTACTTC; cdr3_aa: CASRLRGRKGYEQYF
j_call: TRBJ2-1; v_call: TRBV9; d_call: TRBD1; clone_size: .; cdr3_nt: TGTGCCAGCAGCCCAGGGGGCGCGGGCAATGAGCAGTTCTTC; cdr3_aa: CASSPGGAGNEQFF
j_call: TRBJ1-5; v_call: TRBV6-5; d_call: .; clone_size: once; cdr3_nt: TGTGCCAGCAGTCCCCTGGGCCCCCAAGGGCAGCCCCAGCATTTT; cdr3_aa: CASSPLGPQGQPQHF
j_call: TRBJ2-7; v_call: TRBV18; d_call: .; clone_size: .; cdr3_nt: TGTGCCAGCTCACCACCGGTGTCCTACGAGCAGTACTTC; cdr3_aa: CASSPPVSYEQYF
j_call: TRBJ2-3; v_call: TRBV16; d_call: .; clone_size: .; cdr3_nt: TGTGCCAGCAGCCAATCACCCTCTAGCAGGCTCACAGATACGCAGTATTTT; cdr3_aa: CASSQSPSSRLTDTQYF
j_call: TRBJ2-3; v_call: TRBV7-3; d_call: .; clone_size: .; cdr3_nt: TGTGCCAGCAGCCTTAATAGGTTCCCGACAGATACGCAGTATTTT; cdr3_aa: CASSLNRFPTDTQYF
j_call: TRBJ1-2; v_call: TRBV5-4; d_call: .; clone_size: .; cdr3_nt: TGTGCCAGCAGCTCCGCCTGGGGCCTTCCCTATGGCTACACCTTC; cdr3_aa: CASSSAWGLPYGYTF
j_call: TRBJ2-5; v_call: TRBV5-1; d_call: TRBD1; clone_size: .; cdr3_nt: TGCGCCAGCAGCACCTGGACAGGGCGAGAGACCCAGTACTTC; cdr3_aa: CASSTWTGRETQYF
j_call: TRBJ2-5; v_call: TRBV29-1; d_call: TRBD2; clone_size: .; cdr3_nt: TGCAGCGGCAGGGCGGGAGTAGGAGAGACCCAGTACTTC; cdr3_aa: CSGRAGVGETQYF
j_call: TRBJ1-2; v_call: TRBV30; d_call: .; clone_size: .; cdr3_nt: TGTGCCTGTCAAATAGGCTATGGCTACACCTTC; cdr3_aa: CACQIGYGYTF
j_call: TRBJ2-7; v_call: TRBV2; d_call: .; clone_size: .; cdr3_nt: TGTGCCAGCAGTGGCCCAGGGTTAAGCGGCGAGCAGTACTTC; cdr3_aa: CASSGPGLSGEQYF
j_call: TRBJ2-5; v_call: TRBV28; d_call: TRBD1; clone_size: .; cdr3_nt: TGTGCCAGCAGTTTATGGACAGGGGGAGGAGAGACCCAGTACTTC; cdr3_aa: CASSLWTGGGETQYF
j_call: TRBJ1-2; v_call: TRBV18; d_call: .; clone_size: .; cdr3_nt: TGTGCCAGCTCACCACCGGGGGGCTCGGGGGCGCTCTATGGCTACACCTTC; cdr3_aa: CASSPPGGSGALYGYTF
j_call: TRBJ2-1; v_call: TRBV28; d_call: TRBD2; clone_size: .; cdr3_nt: TGTGCCAGCAGTCGGGCGGGAGTCCCCCACAATGAGCAGTTCTTC; cdr3_aa: CASSRAGVPHNEQFF
j_call: TRBJ1-6; v_call: TRBV5-1; d_call: .; clone_size: .; cdr3_nt: TGCGCCAGCAGCTTGGAGGGAGTCTATAATTCACCCCTCCACTTT; cdr3_aa: CASSLEGVYNSPLHF
j_call: TRBJ1-4; v_call: TRBV2; d_call: .; clone_size: few; cdr3_nt: TGTGCCAGCAGTGAAATGGCCCGAGAAAAACTGTTTTTT; cdr3_aa: CASSEMAREKLFF
j_call: TRBJ1-3; v_call: TRBV5-1; d_call: .; clone_size: .; cdr3_nt: TGCGCCAGCAGCCCCGGCGGAGGGGCGCTGATCTCTGGAAACACCATATATTTT; cdr3_aa: CASSPGGGALISGNTIYF
j_call: TRBJ1-6; v_call: TRBV7-9; d_call: .; clone_size: .; cdr3_nt: TGTGCCAGCAGCTCAGACCCTAAGATAGATTCACCCCTCCACTTT; cdr3_aa: CASSSDPKIDSPLHF